This record covers a single T cell receptor beta chain. In the authors' workflow: Amplified reference gene primers provided the basis for estimating nucleated cell counts. This table comes from immunoSEQ multiplex PCR, and its TCRdb copy is limited to in-frame clones, with some not included. The DNA gave D and trimming, while V, J and clone size come from that table. This sample yields 200,000 to 250,000 clones, of which over 75% are seen a single time; approximately 3.6% belongs to the top ten. The sample originates from a study of blood T cell repertoires in COVID-19. Participants' reported clinical history set cohort assignment. CDR3 size: 14 residues. Trimming took off 3 bases at V and 7 bases at J, with 13 bases between the two ends. Germline assignment: CDR1 MNHEY and CDR2 SMNVEV (reference sequence).

The origin of this receptor is a woman aged 55-70 years who had recovered from COVID-19. The sequenced sample consisted of PBMCs or T cells enriched from blood (not recorded which). This sequence joins TRBV27 and TRBJ2-4, with D maybe TRBD2 (5 bases). CDR3 sequence: CASSLGERGNIQYF. The CDR3 DNA follows: TGTGCCAGCAGTTTGGGAGAGCGTGGGAACATTCAGTACTTC.